This TCR beta chain was profiled in a study of T cell changes during pregnancy in multiple sclerosis. TCRdb's copy holds only in-frame clones and misses some; the assay was immunoSEQ multiplex PCR. Of roughly 53,000 clones detected, around 94% appear once; the ten largest clones hold approximately 0.41%. The CDR3 is 14 amino acids. The germline V and J ends were trimmed by 7 bases and 8 bases, with 20 bases remaining between them. The germline CDR1 and CDR2 sequences are MNHEY and SVGAGI. The sequence was obtained from a female donor in good health, enrolled as a control in a pregnancy study. The source material was CD4+ T cells from peripheral blood mononuclear cells, sampled in the second trimester of pregnancy. V is TRBV6-5 and J is TRBJ1-2; perhaps TRBD1 as D (5 bases). Here the CDR3 reads CASKLGTPISGYTF. CDR3 nucleotides: TGTGCCAGCAAACTCGGGACTCCCATTTCGGGCTACACCTTC.